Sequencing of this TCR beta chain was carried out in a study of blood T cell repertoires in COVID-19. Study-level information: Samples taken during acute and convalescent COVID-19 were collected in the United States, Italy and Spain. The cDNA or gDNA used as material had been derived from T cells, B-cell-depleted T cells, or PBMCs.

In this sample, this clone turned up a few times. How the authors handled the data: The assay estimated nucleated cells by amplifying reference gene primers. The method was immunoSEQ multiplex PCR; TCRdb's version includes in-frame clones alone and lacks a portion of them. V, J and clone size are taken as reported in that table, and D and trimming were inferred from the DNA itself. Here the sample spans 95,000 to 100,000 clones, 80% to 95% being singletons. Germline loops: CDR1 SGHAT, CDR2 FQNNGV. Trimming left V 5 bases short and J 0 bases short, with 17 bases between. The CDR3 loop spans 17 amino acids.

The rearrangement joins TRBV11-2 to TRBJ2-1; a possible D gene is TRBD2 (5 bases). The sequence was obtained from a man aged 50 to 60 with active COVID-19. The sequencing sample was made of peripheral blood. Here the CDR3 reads CASSPRGSSGSYNEQFF. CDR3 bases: TGTGCCAGCAGCCCCCGGGGTAGCTCGGGCTCCTACAATGAGCAGTTCTTC. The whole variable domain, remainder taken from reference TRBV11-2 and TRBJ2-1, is EAGVAQSPRYKIIEKRQSVAFWCNPISGHATLYWYQQILGQGPKLLIQFQNNGVVDDSQLPKDRFSAERLKGVDSTLKIQPAKLEDSAVYLCASSPRGSSGSYNEQFFGPGTRLTVL.